This T cell receptor (beta chain) was obtained from a study of T cell repertoires in cytomegalovirus infection. Study-level information: Indications of both CMV infection and matching HLA type were provided by public TCR beta signatures. Findings and limits, study-wide: The cumulative frequency of public TCR beta families distinguished individuals who carried CMV together with the relevant HLA.

This clonotype was recorded a few times. Its antigen remains unknown. V was cut by 1 base and J by 6 bases, with 6 bases left in between. There are 13 residues in the CDR3. Germline loops: CDR1 MGHRA, CDR2 YSYEKL. Each CDR3 protein gets one entry after TCRdb re-called the reads with MiXCR. This repertoire shows 160,000 or so distinct CDR3 sequences, over 15% found once; its top ten account for over 15%. The chain employs TRBV4-1 and TRBJ2-2, with D tentatively TRBD2 (5 bases). The sequenced sample was CD8+ T cells from PBMCs. This clonotype was obtained from a human donor in good health (CMV status not recorded). Some clones in this sample may be carry-over from other donors' samples. The CDR3 nucleotides read TGCGCCAGCAGCCAAGGGCGGGCCGGGGAGCTGTTTTTT. This gives the protein CASSQGRAGELFF.